The TCR beta chain under discussion was sequenced for a study of metastatic and nonmetastatic thyroid tumors. Findings and limits, study-wide: It was reportedly found that TCR beta diversity was significantly higher in malignant thyroid tumors than in benign nodules, a difference seen in both blood and tumor samples.

Details on this clone: Its antigen is undetermined.

Germline-derived CDR1 and CDR2 are SEHNR and FQNEAQ (reference sequence). Trimming shortened V by 7 bases and J by 4 bases, and 16 bases separated the two germline ends. The CDR3 length is 14 residues. None of the patients had undergone any treatment ahead of thyroid surgery. MiXCR was used by TCRdb to re-call the PCR reads. The data show some 25,000 clones, about 21% seen once. Specimen: blood. This sequence was found in a male donor with papillary thyroid cancer or a benign thyroid nodule (not recorded which). Some clones in this sample may be carry-over from other donors' samples. The chain is built from TRBV7-9 and TRBJ2-5, with D maybe TRBD2 (5 bases). This CDR3 reads CASISSGGGETQYF. CDR3 bases: TGTGCCAGCATTAGCTCTGGAGGAGGAGAGACCCAGTACTTC.